A single sample gave rise to the 2 T cell receptor beta chains below, sequenced in a study of blood T cell repertoires in COVID-19. Data came from immunoSEQ multiplex PCR; TCRdb stores just in-frame clones and leaves some out. The sample carries 150,000 to 200,000 clones, around four fifths recorded once. The sample comprised peripheral blood. Receptor source: a human donor in a cohort sampled during active COVID-19.

This clone appeared once. The chain employs TRBV2 and TRBJ2-5; unclear D gene. Trimming shortened V by 6 bases and J by 0 bases, and 8 bases separated the two germline ends. CDR3 length: 13 residues. Germline CDR1 SNHLY, CDR2 FYNNEI. CDR3 residues: CASRLDNQETQYF. The DNA for the CDR3 is TGTGCCAGCAGGCTTGACAACCAAGAGACCCAGTACTTC.

The V and J genes are TRBV2 and TRBJ2-7, with D perhaps TRBD1 (6 bases). Trimming took off 11 bases at V and 3 bases at J, with 17 bases between the two ends. Germline-derived CDR1 and CDR2 are SNHLY and FYNNEI. This CDR3 region has 13 residues. CDR3 coding DNA: TGTGCCTACCAGAGGACAGTCCGCTACGAGCAGTACTTC. This codes for CAYQRTVRYEQYF. Complete variable domain (other parts from reference TRBV2 and TRBJ2-7): EPEVTQTPSHQVTQMGQEVILRCVPISNHLYFYWYRQILGQKVEFLVSFYNNEISEKSEIFDDQFSVERPDGSNFTLKIRSTKLEDSAMYFCAYQRTVRYEQYFGPGTRLTVT.